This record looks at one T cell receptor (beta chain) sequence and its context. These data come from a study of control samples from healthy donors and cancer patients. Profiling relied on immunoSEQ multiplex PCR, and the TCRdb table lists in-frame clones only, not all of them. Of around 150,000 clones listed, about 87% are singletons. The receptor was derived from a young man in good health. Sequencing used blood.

The CDR3 sequence: CASSPGLGNTIYF. The CDR3 DNA reads as TGTGCCAGCAGCCCAGGGTTAGGAAACACCATATATTTT. This chain joins TRBV7-6 and TRBJ1-3; the D gene is possibly TRBD1 (5 bases). Per germline, CDR1 SGHVS and CDR2 FNYEAQ. Trimming took off 5 bases at V and 4 bases at J, with 9 bases between the two ends. The CDR3 covers 13 residues.